These 14 T cell receptor beta chains were all obtained from the same sample, sequenced in a study of T-cell memory formation after mild COVID-19. Each CDR3 protein is one row after TCRdb ran MiXCR on the 5' RACE reads. The table has some 200,000 distinct CDR3 sequences, over 20% seen once; the top ten hold 23%. Material: PBMCs or a T cell subset sorted from them (not recorded which). These receptors all come from an adult woman who had mild COVID-19 (a few samples of this study predate the infection). Cell type and time point are not known.

The chain couples TRBV5-1 to TRBJ2-7; no definite D call. Germline V gene lookup returns CDR1 SGHRS and CDR2 YFSETQ. Trimming pared 4 bases from V and 0 bases from J, leaving 8 bases between. CDR3 length equals 13 residues. The CDR3: CASSMESSYEQYF. The CDR3 DNA reads as TGCGCCAGCAGCATGGAAAGCTCCTACGAGCAGTACTTC.

V gene TRBV20-1 combines with J gene TRBJ1-2; D remains ambiguous. The CDR3 totals 15 residues. From germline, CDR1 is DFQATT and CDR2 SNEGSKA (reference sequence). The V end was cut by 8 bases, the J end by 1 base, with 20 bases between. The CDR3 bases are TGCAGTCTCAAACCGCACGGACTGTATAACTATGGCTACACCTTC. It specifies CSLKPHGLYNYGYTF.

This clonotype has only a few counts. The chain carries TRBV19 and TRBJ2-7; 9 bases match TRBD2. Trimming removed 3 bases from V and 1 base from J; junction bases left unmatched: 4. This CDR3 has 15 residues. The germline V gene encodes CDR1 LNHDA and CDR2 SQIVND (reference sequence). The chain's CDR3 is CASSIVAGGSYEQYF. The CDR3 DNA reads as TGTGCCAGTAGTATTGTCGCGGGGGGGTCCTACGAGCAGTACTTC.

This clonotype was seen only a few times. This chain links TRBV15 with TRBJ2-7; D is perhaps TRBD2 (7 bases). This CDR3 contains 12 residues. The germline V gene encodes CDR1 LNHNV and CDR2 YYDKDF (reference sequence). With 8 bases removed from V and 2 bases from J, the gap between germline ends came to 10 bases. CDR3 bases: TGTGCCACCGGGGGGGCCCCCTACGAGCAGTACTTC. It codes for CATGGAPYEQYF.

This sequence joins TRBV7-9 and TRBJ1-5; no firm D call. V shed 5 bases and J shed 4 bases, with 9 bases lying between them. Germline loops: CDR1 SEHNR, CDR2 FQNEAQ (reference sequence). This CDR3 contains 13 residues. CDR3 residues: CASSPPENQPQHF. The CDR3 DNA reads TGTGCCAGCAGCCCCCCCGAAAATCAGCCCCAGCATTTT. Complete variable domain (other parts from reference TRBV7-9 and TRBJ1-5): DTGVSQNPRHKITKRGQNVTFRCDPISEHNRLYWYRQTLGQGPEFLTYFQNEAQLEKSRLLSDRFSAERPKGSFSTLEIQRTEQGDSAMYLCASSPPENQPQHFGDGTRLSIL.

This clonotype was recorded a few times. The V and J genes are TRBV28 and TRBJ1-5; D is uncertain. The CDR3 length is 13 residues. Germline V lookup: CDR1 MDHEN, CDR2 SYDVKM. Trimming shortened V by 7 bases and J by 7 bases, and 14 bases separated the two germline ends. This CDR3 is CASTTPRVQPQHF. The CDR3 nucleotides read TGTGCCAGCACAACCCCTAGGGTACAGCCCCAGCATTTT.

Here the CDR3 DNA reads TGCAGTGCTAGTCAGGGAGACACTGAAGCTTTCTTT. Its translation: CSASQGDTEAFF. J is TRBJ1-1 and V is TRBV20-1; a weak D match, TRBD1 (5 bases). The CDR3 is 12 residues long. V lost 3 bases, J lost 3 bases, and 8 bases lay in between. Per the germline V gene, CDR1 is DFQATT and CDR2 is SNEGSKA (reference sequence).

The table lists this clonotype with many counts. This sequence joins TRBV29-1 and TRBJ2-7; D gene uncertain. The CDR3 covers 12 residues. Germline assignment: CDR1 SQVTM and CDR2 ANQGSEA. Trimming shortened V by 1 base and J by 2 bases, and 6 bases separated the two germline ends. The CDR3 spells CSVEGKTYEQYF. CDR3 in DNA: TGCAGCGTTGAAGGGAAAACCTACGAGCAGTACTTC.

This chain joins TRBV7-6 and TRBJ1-1; 8 bases agree with TRBD1. The V and J ends lost 1 base and 4 bases, in that order; junction bases with no gene match: 14. This CDR3 has 18 residues. Germline CDR1 and CDR2: SGHVS and FNYEAQ. The CDR3 is CASSLDGRGRELGTEAFF. In nucleotides, the CDR3 is TGTGCCAGCAGCTTAGACGGCAGGGGGCGCGAATTGGGCACTGAAGCTTTCTTT. The entire variable domain, with the rest obtained from reference TRBV7-6 and TRBJ1-1, is as follows: GAGVSQSPRYKVTKRGQDVALRCDPISGHVSLYWYRQALGQGPEFLTYFNYEAQQDKSGLPNDRFSAERPEGSISTLTIQRTEQRDSAMYRCASSLDGRGRELGTEAFFGQGTRLTVV.

The genes are TRBV24-1 and TRBJ1-1; the D gene is possibly TRBD1 (5 bases). Germline CDR1 is KGHDR and CDR2 is SFDVKD. Trimming left V 7 bases short and J 10 bases short, with 18 bases between. This CDR3 has 13 residues. Here the CDR3 reads CATRGELTQGAFF. CDR3 sequence (DNA): TGTGCCACCAGGGGGGAGCTCACGCAGGGAGCTTTCTTT.

This clonotype came up a few times. The chain employs TRBV7-2 and TRBJ1-3, with TRBD1 matching over 7 bases. Germline CDR1 and CDR2: SGHTA and FQGNSA. The CDR3 extends over 17 amino acids. The junction had 10 bases not matched to a gene; V was cut back by 5 bases and J by 0 bases. CDR3 loop: CASSRRDRTFSGNTIYF. The CDR3 region has the DNA TGTGCCAGCAGCAGAAGGGACAGAACTTTCTCTGGAAACACCATATATTTT.

This clonotype was counted only a few times. The V and J genes are TRBV7-9 and TRBJ2-1; TRBD2 matches 9 bases. The CDR3 totals 18 residues. The V gene's germline CDR1 is SEHNR and CDR2 FQNEAQ (reference sequence). The V segment lost 4 bases and the J segment 7 bases; nucleotides outside the gene matches: 17. The CDR3 bases are TGTGCCAGCAGCTCCACAGCTAGCGGGGCCTACAATTGGAATGAGCAGTTCTTC. It codes for CASSSTASGAYNWNEQFF.

This chain uses TRBV11-2 with TRBJ2-1; 9 nucleotides agree with TRBD2. J was trimmed by 4 bases and V by 1 base; bases with no gene match: 8. The germline CDR1 and CDR2 sequences are SGHAT and FQNNGV. The CDR3 consists of 17 residues. Written as DNA, the CDR3 is TGTGCCAGCAGCTTAGGGTATAGGCTAGCGGGGTACAATGAGCAGTTCTTC. Translated: CASSLGYRLAGYNEQFF.

This clonotype appeared a few times. The V gene is TRBV6-2 or TRBV6-3, the J gene TRBJ2-1, with 9 nucleotides matching TRBD2. The J segment lost 8 bases and the V segment lost 4 bases, leaving 12 bases of the junction unmatched. The germline V gene encodes CDR1 MNHEY and CDR2 SVGEGT. The CDR3 has 16 amino acids. CDR3 sequence reads: CASSLLAGVGRDEQFF. CDR3 DNA: TGTGCCAGCAGTTTGTTAGCGGGAGTAGGTCGCGATGAGCAGTTCTTC.